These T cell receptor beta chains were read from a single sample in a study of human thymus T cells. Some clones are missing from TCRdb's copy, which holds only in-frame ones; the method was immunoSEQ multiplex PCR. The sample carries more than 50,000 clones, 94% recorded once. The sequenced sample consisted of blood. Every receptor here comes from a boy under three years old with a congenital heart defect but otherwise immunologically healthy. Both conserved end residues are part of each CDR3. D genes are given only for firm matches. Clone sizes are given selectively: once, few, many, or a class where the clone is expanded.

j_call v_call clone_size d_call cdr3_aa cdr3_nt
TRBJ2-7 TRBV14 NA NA CASSQDWGYEQYF TGTGCCAGCAGCCAAGATTGGGGATACGAGCAGTACTTC
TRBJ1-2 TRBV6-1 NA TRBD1 CASSERWAGGSYGYTF TGTGCCAGCAGTGAGAGGTGGGCAGGGGGCTCCTATGGCTACACCTTC
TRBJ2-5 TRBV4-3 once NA CASSQGTQETQYF TGCGCCAGCAGCCAAGGGACACAAGAGACCCAGTACTTC
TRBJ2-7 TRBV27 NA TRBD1 CASSLVGQGSYEQYF TGTGCCAGCAGTTTAGTAGGACAGGGGTCCTACGAGCAGTACTTC
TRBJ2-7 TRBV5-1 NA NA CASSLATTYEQYF TGCGCCAGCAGCTTGGCGACTACCTACGAGCAGTACTTC
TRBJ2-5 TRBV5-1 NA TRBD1 CASSDGQGRLETQYF TGCGCCAGCAGCGACGGACAGGGGAGGTTGGAGACCCAGTACTTC
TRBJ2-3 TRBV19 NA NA CASSYVARMGTDTQYF TGTGCCAGTAGTTATGTCGCGCGTATGGGGACAGATACGCAGTATTTT
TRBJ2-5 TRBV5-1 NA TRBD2 CASTSGGRSGETQYF TGCGCCAGCACCTCGGGGGGGCGGTCAGGAGAGACCCAGTACTTC
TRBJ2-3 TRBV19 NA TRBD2 CASSPGLAPIRADTQYF TGTGCCAGTAGTCCGGGACTAGCTCCCATAAGAGCAGATACGCAGTATTTT
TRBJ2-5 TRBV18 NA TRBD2 CASSRVIAGGQETQYF TGTGCCAGCTCTCGAGTAATAGCGGGAGGGCAAGAGACCCAGTACTTC